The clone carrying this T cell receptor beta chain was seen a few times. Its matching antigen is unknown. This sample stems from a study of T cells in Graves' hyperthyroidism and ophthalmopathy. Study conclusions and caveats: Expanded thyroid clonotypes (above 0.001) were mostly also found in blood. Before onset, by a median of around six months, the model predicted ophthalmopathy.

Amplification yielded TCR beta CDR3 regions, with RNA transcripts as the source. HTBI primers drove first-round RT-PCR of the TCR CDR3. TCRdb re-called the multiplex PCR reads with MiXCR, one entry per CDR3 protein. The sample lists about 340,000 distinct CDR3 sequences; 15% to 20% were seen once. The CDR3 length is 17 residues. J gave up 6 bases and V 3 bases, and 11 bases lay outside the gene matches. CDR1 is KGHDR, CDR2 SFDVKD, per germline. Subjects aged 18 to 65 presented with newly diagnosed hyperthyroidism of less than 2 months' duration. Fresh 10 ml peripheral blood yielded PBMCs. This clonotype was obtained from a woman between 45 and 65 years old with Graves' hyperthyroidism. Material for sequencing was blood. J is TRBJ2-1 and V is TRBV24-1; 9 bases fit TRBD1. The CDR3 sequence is CATSDPTLQGAFNEQFF. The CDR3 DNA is TGTGCCACCAGTGATCCTACCCTACAGGGGGCGTTCAATGAGCAGTTCTTC.